The 24 T cell receptor beta chains below all came from one sample that was sequenced in a study of blood T cell repertoires in COVID-19. Sequencing used immunoSEQ multiplex PCR; TCRdb keeps in-frame clones, though not all of them. The sample shows about 49,000 clones, 81% of them seen only once. What was sequenced was peripheral blood. The origin of the receptors is a woman over 75 with COVID-19, enrolled during active disease.

This clone appeared a single time. The chain uses TRBV4-1 and TRBJ1-1; TRBD1 matches at 10 bases. This CDR3 comprises 17 residues. Germline CDR1 is MGHRA and CDR2 is YSYEKL. J gave up 1 base and V 2 bases, and 7 bases lay outside the gene matches. Here the CDR3 DNA reads TGCGCCAGCAGCCAAAAAGTGGGACAGGGGCGGAACACTGAAGCTTTCTTT. Amino acids: CASSQKVGQGRNTEAFF.

The chain is built from TRBV19 and TRBJ2-1; 15 nucleotides match TRBD2. J was trimmed by 7 bases and V by 4 bases; bases with no gene match: 5. The CDR3 covers 16 residues. Germline-derived CDR1 and CDR2 are LNHDA and SQIVND (reference sequence). The chain's CDR3 is CASSKGLAGGRNEQFF. The CDR3 nucleotides are TGTGCCAGTAGTAAGGGACTAGCGGGAGGACGGAATGAGCAGTTCTTC.

The chain carries TRBV29-1 and TRBJ2-7, with 11 positions matching TRBD2. CDR3 length: 15 amino acids. CDR1 and CDR2 (germline): SQVTM, ANQGSEA. Trimming took 6 bases from V and 3 from J; bases not matched to a gene: 10. The CDR3 sequence: CSVRGAGLAVYEQYF. CDR3 coding DNA: TGCAGCGTGAGGGGCGCGGGACTAGCGGTCTACGAGCAGTACTTC.

This chain uses TRBV5-1 with TRBJ2-7, with D unresolved. Trimming removed 0 bases at V and 1 base at J, with 5 bases between. The germline V gene encodes CDR1 SGHRS and CDR2 YFSETQ. The CDR3 contains 13 residues. Here the CDR3 reads CASSLGQSYEQYF. CDR3 bases: TGCGCCAGCAGCTTGGGGCAGTCCTACGAGCAGTACTTC.

The rearrangement links TRBV30 to TRBJ1-6; 10 positions match TRBD1. Per germline, CDR1 GTSNPN and CDR2 SVGIG (reference sequence). J gave up 10 bases and V 3 bases, and 3 bases lay outside the gene matches. CDR3 length: 13 amino acids. Written as DNA, the CDR3 is TGTGCCTGGAGGACAGGGGGCTACTCACCCCTCCACTTT. Translation gives CAWRTGGYSPLHF.

The rearrangement joins TRBV9 to TRBJ2-7, with TRBD2 matching 13 bases. V gave up 3 bases and J gave up 0 bases; unmatched junction bases: 0. Germline V gives CDR1 SGDLS, CDR2 YYNGEE. The CDR3 runs to 15 residues. CDR3: CASSGTSGSSYEQYF. The CDR3 DNA sequence: TGTGCCAGCAGCGGGACTAGCGGGAGCTCCTACGAGCAGTACTTC. The variable domain in full, with the rest retrieved from reference TRBV9 and TRBJ2-7, is DSGVTQTPKHLITATGQRVTLRCSPRSGDLSVYWYQQSLDQGLQFLIQYYNGEERAKGNILERFSAQQFPDLHSELNLSSLELGDSALYFCASSGTSGSSYEQYFGPGTRLTVT.

The V and J genes are TRBV7-2 and TRBJ1-1; D might be TRBD1 (6 bases). V dropped 6 bases and J dropped 4 bases, with 9 bases sitting between them. Germline assignment: CDR1 SGHTA and CDR2 FQGNSA. The CDR3 is 12 amino acids. CDR3 amino acids: CASSRQVTEAFF. CDR3 DNA sequence: TGTGCCAGCAGTCGACAGGTCACTGAAGCTTTCTTT.

The CDR3, as DNA: TGTGCCAGCAGCTCTGTACAGGGGCCGAACACTGAAGCTTTCTTT. Its translation: CASSSVQGPNTEAFF. The chain couples TRBV11-2 to TRBJ1-1, with 7 bases aligning to TRBD1. Germline V gene sequence: CDR1 SGHAT, CDR2 FQNNGV. This CDR3 contains 15 residues. V lost 4 bases, J lost 1 base, and 6 bases stayed unmatched.

Only one count was recorded for this clone. The V gene is TRBV7-3, the J gene TRBJ2-1, with TRBD2 matching 9 bases. The CDR3 has 17 amino acids. V shed 1 base and J 7 bases; nucleotides not matched to a gene: 11. Germline V gene lookup returns CDR1 SGHTA and CDR2 FQGTGA. In DNA form, the CDR3 reads TGTGCCAGCAGCTTAAAGGAGCGGGAGGCGGGGAGAAATGAGCAGTTCTTC. This gives the protein CASSLKEREAGRNEQFF. Filled out from reference TRBV7-3 and TRBJ2-1, the complete variable domain reads GAGVSQTPSNKVTEKGKYVELRCDPISGHTALYWYRQSLGQGPEFLIYFQGTGAADDSGLPNDRFFAVRPEGSVSTLKIQRTERGDSAVYLCASSLKEREAGRNEQFFGPGTRLTVL.

This chain links TRBV19 with TRBJ2-6; 8 bases align to TRBD1. In germline, CDR1 is LNHDA, CDR2 SQIVND (reference sequence). Trimming took 5 bases from V and 2 from J; bases not matched to a gene: 11. The CDR3 loop spans 18 amino acids. The CDR3: CASSPLGQGNTGANVLTF. CDR3 in DNA: TGTGCCAGTAGTCCCCTAGGACAGGGAAATACTGGGGCCAACGTCCTGACTTTC.

The chain joins TRBV28 to TRBJ1-2, with D possibly TRBD1 on 5 matching bases. CDR1 is MDHEN, CDR2 SYDVKM, per germline. The CDR3 totals 14 residues. V lost 2 bases and J lost 3, with 10 bases in between. CDR3 sequence: CASSLDSQYYGYTF. The DNA for the CDR3 is TGTGCCAGCAGTTTAGACAGCCAGTACTATGGCTACACCTTC.

The rearrangement joins TRBV21-1 to TRBJ2-7; the DNA was not used to check the table's D call, TRBD2. TRBV21-1 is annotated as a pseudogene. This CDR3 comprises 21 residues. CDR3 nucleotide sequence: TGTGCCAGCAGCAAAGTAGGGCTAGCGGGAGCGTCAACTCCCCGCTCCTACGAGCAGTACTTC. Residues: CASSKVGLAGASTPRSYEQYF.

This chain uses TRBV3-1 (or the pseudogene TRBV3-2) with TRBJ2-5; D might be TRBD2 (5 bases). CDR3 length equals 14 residues. Trimming shortened V by 1 base and J by 9 bases, and 15 bases separated the two germline ends. Germline V gene sequence: CDR1 LGHDT, CDR2 YNNKEL (reference sequence). The CDR3 coding sequence is TGTGCCAGCAGCCAAGGAGGCAGCCCGAGGGCCCAGTACTTC. Its protein product is CASSQGGSPRAQYF.

The V gene is TRBV30, the J gene TRBJ2-5, with 14 bases fitting TRBD2. The CDR3 runs 15 residues. Germline CDR1 and CDR2: GTSNPN and SVGIG (reference sequence). The trim removed 1 base at V and 7 bases at J, leaving 5 bases unmatched. The CDR3 protein is CAWSGGLAGVGTQYF. CDR3 DNA: TGTGCCTGGAGTGGGGGACTAGCGGGAGTGGGGACCCAGTACTTC. The full variable domain, with the rest looked up from reference TRBV30 and TRBJ2-5, is SQTIHQWPATLVQPVGSPLSLECTVEGTSNPNLYWYRQAAGRGLQLLFYSVGIGQISSEVPQNLSASRPQDRQFILSSKKLLLSDSGFYLCAWSGGLAGVGTQYFGPGTRLLVL.

This CDR3 is CATSDSRGRTDTQYF. The CDR3, as DNA: TGTGCCACCAGTGATTCCAGGGGGAGGACAGATACGCAGTATTTT. This sequence joins TRBV24-1 and TRBJ2-3; D possibly corresponds to TRBD1 (7 bases). The CDR3 totals 15 residues. Germline loops: CDR1 KGHDR, CDR2 SFDVKD. V was pared by 2 bases and J by 3 bases, with 11 bases between.

This chain links TRBV9 with TRBJ1-4; D is undetermined. Germline loops: CDR1 SGDLS, CDR2 YYNGEE. The CDR3 runs 16 residues. V was cut by 4 bases and J by 0 bases, with 13 bases left in between. DNA of the CDR3: TGTGCCAGCAGCCCCACCGGGGTTGCAACTAATGAAAAACTGTTTTTT. Translation gives CASSPTGVATNEKLFF.

This clone was recorded only once. This chain joins TRBV7-2 and TRBJ2-2; D call uncertain. From germline, CDR1 is SGHTA and CDR2 FQGNSA. The CDR3 length is 12 residues. The ends were cut back, 4 bases at V and 7 bases at J, with 7 bases in the middle. Written as DNA, the CDR3 is TGTGCCAGCAGCTCCCTCAGCGGGGAGCTGTTTTTT. Its protein product is CASSSLSGELFF.

The rearrangement links TRBV20-1 to TRBJ1-6; a possible D gene is TRBD1 (5 bases). Trimming took off 6 bases at V and 0 bases at J, with 18 bases between the two ends. The CDR3 has 17 amino acids. Germline CDR1 reads DFQATT; CDR2 reads SNEGSKA (reference sequence). DNA of the CDR3: TGCAGTGCCAGTAAGCAGGGTTCGAGCTCCTATAATTCACCCCTCCACTTT. As protein: CSASKQGSSSYNSPLHF.

The V gene is TRBV7-3, the J gene TRBJ1-1; unclear D gene. The CDR3 sequence is 13 residues long. Trimming pared 2 bases from V and 1 base from J, leaving 5 bases between. Germline lookup yields CDR1 SGHTA and CDR2 FQGTGA. CDR3 coding DNA: TGTGCCAGCAGCTTATCGTCGAACACTGAAGCTTTCTTT. Amino acid sequence: CASSLSSNTEAFF.

The CDR3 DNA reads TGTGCCTGGAGTGCGCTCGGACAGCACTATGGCTACACCTTC. Translated, it gives CAWSALGQHYGYTF. The rearrangement links TRBV30 to TRBJ1-2; TRBD1 is a possible D gene (6 bases). Trimming took off 1 base at V and 3 bases at J, with 12 bases between the two ends. CDR1 is GTSNPN and CDR2 is SVGIG in the germline V gene (reference sequence). This CDR3 is built from 14 residues.

The chain is built from TRBV5-1 and TRBJ2-2; D is unclear. V lost 0 bases, J lost 4 bases, and 7 bases lay in between. The CDR3 length is 14 residues. Germline V lookup: CDR1 SGHRS, CDR2 YFSETQ. The CDR3 is CASSLARFTGELFF. DNA for the CDR3: TGCGCCAGCAGCTTGGCGCGTTTCACCGGGGAGCTGTTTTTT.

The chain combines TRBV20-1 with TRBJ2-6; D gene ambiguous. The CDR3 contains 12 residues. V was shortened by 3 bases and J by 4 bases, with 4 bases between the two germline ends. The germline V gene has CDR1 DFQATT and CDR2 SNEGSKA (reference sequence). The CDR3 DNA is TGCAGTGCTAGTCTGGGGGCCAACGTCCTGACTTTC. Protein: CSASLGANVLTF.

The chain has TRBV4-1 and TRBJ2-1; 13 positions match TRBD2. V trimming: 0 bases; J trimming: 7 bases; junction bases outside the gene matches: 6. Germline CDR1 is MGHRA and CDR2 is YSYEKL. The CDR3 sequence is 17 residues long. The CDR3 loop reads CASSQDRWTSGRNEQFF. The DNA of the CDR3 is TGCGCCAGCAGCCAAGATAGGTGGACTAGCGGGAGAAATGAGCAGTTCTTC.

The gene calls are TRBV7-3 and TRBJ2-1; 9 bases match TRBD2. The CDR3 is 18 residues long. The trim removed 3 bases at V and 5 bases at J, leaving 14 bases unmatched. Germline V gene data show CDR1 as SGHTA and CDR2 as FQGTGA. This CDR3 is CASSFRSISSGGNNEQFF. DNA for the CDR3: TGTGCCAGCAGCTTTCGATCGATTTCGAGCGGGGGGAACAATGAGCAGTTCTTC.